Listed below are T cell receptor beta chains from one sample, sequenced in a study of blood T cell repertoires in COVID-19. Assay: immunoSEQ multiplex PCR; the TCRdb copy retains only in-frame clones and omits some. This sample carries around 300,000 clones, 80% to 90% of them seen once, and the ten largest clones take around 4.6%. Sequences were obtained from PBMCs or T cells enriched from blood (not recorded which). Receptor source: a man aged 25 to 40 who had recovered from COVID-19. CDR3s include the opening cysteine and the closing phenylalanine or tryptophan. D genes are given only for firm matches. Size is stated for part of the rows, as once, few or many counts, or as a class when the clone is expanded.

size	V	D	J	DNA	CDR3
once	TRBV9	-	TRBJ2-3	TGTGCCAGCAGCATGACTAGCACAGATACGCAGTATTTT	CASSMTSTDTQYF
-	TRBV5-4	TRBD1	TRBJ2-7	TGTGCCAGCAGCTTGTATAAACAGGGGGCATACGAGCAGTACTTC	CASSLYKQGAYEQYF
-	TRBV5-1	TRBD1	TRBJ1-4	TGCGCCAGCAGCTTGCTCGGACAGGGAGATAATGAAAAACTGTTTTTT	CASSLLGQGDNEKLFF
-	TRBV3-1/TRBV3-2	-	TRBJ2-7	TGTGCCAGCAGCCAAGGGGTGGGGACTGCCTACGAGCAGTACTTC	CASSQGVGTAYEQYF
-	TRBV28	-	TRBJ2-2	TGTGCCAGCAGTTGGGCAGCGAACACCGGGGAGCTGTTTTTT	CASSWAANTGELFF
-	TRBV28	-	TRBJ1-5	TGTGCCAGCAGTTTGGCGGCGTATCTTGGCAATCAGCCCCAGCATTTT	CASSLAAYLGNQPQHF
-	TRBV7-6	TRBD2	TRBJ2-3	TGTGCCAGCAGCATATCCGGGACTAGCGGCACAGATACGCAGTATTTT	CASSISGTSGTDTQYF
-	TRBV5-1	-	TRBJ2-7	TGCGCCAGCAGCTTGGAGGGGGTTTCCATCTACGAGCAGTACTTC	CASSLEGVSIYEQYF
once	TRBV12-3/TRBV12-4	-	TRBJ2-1	TGTGCCAGCAGGCTAGGATACAATGAGCAGTTCTTC	CASRLGYNEQFF
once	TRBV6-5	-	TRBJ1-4	TGTGCCAGCAGTTTCCAGGGATTAAGAGGTGAAAAACTGTTTTTT	CASSFQGLRGEKLFF
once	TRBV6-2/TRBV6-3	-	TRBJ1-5	TGTGCCAGCAGTTACGAAGGGGGTCAGCCCCAGCATTTT	CASSYEGGQPQHF
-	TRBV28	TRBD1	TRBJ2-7	TGTGCCAGCAGTCGCTCGGGACAGTTCTCCTACGAGCAGTACTTC	CASSRSGQFSYEQYF
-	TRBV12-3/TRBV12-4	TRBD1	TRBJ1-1	TGTGCCAGCAGTTTGACAGGGGGTCCCGCTTTCTTT	CASSLTGGPAFF
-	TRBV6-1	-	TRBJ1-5	TGTGCCAGCAGTGAATTTACCCAGCATTTT	CASSEFTQHF
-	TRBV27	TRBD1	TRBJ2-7	TGTGCCAGCAGGCCGACAGGGGGTCCCTACGAGCAGTACTTC	CASRPTGGPYEQYF
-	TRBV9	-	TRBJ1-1	TGTGCCAGCAGCGTACACGACAGAGTTAACACTGAAGCTTTCTTT	CASSVHDRVNTEAFF
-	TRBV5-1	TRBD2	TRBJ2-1	TGCGCCAGCTCCCTGGGGCGGGGGGATAATGAGCAGTTCTTC	CASSLGRGDNEQFF
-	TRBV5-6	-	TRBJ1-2	TGTGCCAGCAGCCACTACACCGGACAGCATACTAACTATGGCTACACCTTC	CASSHYTGQHTNYGYTF
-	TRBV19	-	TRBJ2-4	TGTGCCAGTAGTATAGGCGGGGTCCCCCCAAACATTCAGTACTTC	CASSIGGVPPNIQYF
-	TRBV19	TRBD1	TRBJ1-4	TGTGCCAGTAGGACAGGGCCCGCAACTAATGAAAAACTGTTTTTT	CASRTGPATNEKLFF
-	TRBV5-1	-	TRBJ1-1	TGCGCCAGCAGCTTGGAGGGGAAGCCGAACACTGAAGCTTTCTTT	CASSLEGKPNTEAFF
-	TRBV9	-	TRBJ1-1	TGTGCCAGCAGCCCAGTCGGGGAATCCAACACTGAAGCTTTCTTT	CASSPVGESNTEAFF
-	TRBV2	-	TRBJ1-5	TGTGCCAGCAGTGTTACCGGGGATCAGCCCCAGCATTTT	CASSVTGDQPQHF
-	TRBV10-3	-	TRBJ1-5	TGTGCCATCAGTTTCTCCGGGACAAATTATAGCAATCAGCCCCAGCATTTT	CAISFSGTNYSNQPQHF
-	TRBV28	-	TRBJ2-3	TGTGCCAGCAGCCGACGAGGGTATACGCAGTATTTT	CASSRRGYTQYF
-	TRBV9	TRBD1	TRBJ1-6	TGTGCCAGCAGCCTCGGACAGGCGAGCTCCTATAATTCACCCCTCCACTTT	CASSLGQASSYNSPLHF
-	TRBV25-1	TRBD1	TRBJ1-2	TGTGCCAGCAGTGGCCGGGACAGGGGGAACTATGGCTACACCTTC	CASSGRDRGNYGYTF
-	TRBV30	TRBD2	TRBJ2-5	TGTGCCTGGGGGACGGGACTAGCGGGGGAGGAGACCCAGTACTTC	CAWGTGLAGEETQYF
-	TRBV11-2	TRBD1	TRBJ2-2	TGTGCCAGCAGCTTAGGGGACAGGGGTTACGGGGAGCTGTTTTTT	CASSLGDRGYGELFF
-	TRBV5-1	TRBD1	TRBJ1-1	TGCGCCAGCAGCCCCGGGACAGGGGATAGGAACACTGAAGCTTTCTTT	CASSPGTGDRNTEAFF
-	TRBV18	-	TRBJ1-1	TGTGCCAGCTCACCTCCCGGAGGATGGAATTTGAACACTGAAGCTTTCTTT	CASSPPGGWNLNTEAFF
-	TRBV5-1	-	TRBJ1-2	TGCGCCAGCAGCTTGGGCGCGAACTATGGCTACACCTTC	CASSLGANYGYTF
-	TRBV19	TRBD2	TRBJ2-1	TGTGCCAGTAGTAAGGCTAGCGGGGGGGATGAGCAGTTCTTC	CASSKASGGDEQFF
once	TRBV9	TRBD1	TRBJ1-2	TGTGCCAGCAGCGATGGACAGGGGGTCTATGGCTACACCTTC	CASSDGQGVYGYTF
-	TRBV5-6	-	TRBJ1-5	TGTGCCAGCAGCAAGGGCCTAGCCAATCAGCCCCAGCATTTT	CASSKGLANQPQHF
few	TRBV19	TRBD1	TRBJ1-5	TGTGCCAGCGGGACAGCCAACAATCAGCCCCAGCATTTT	CASGTANNQPQHF
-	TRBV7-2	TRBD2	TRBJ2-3	TGTGCCAGCAGCATCCGGACTAGAGGGCGAGGTACGCAGTATTTT	CASSIRTRGRGTQYF